The next 20 T cell receptor beta chains were all read from a single sample in a study of T-cell memory formation after mild COVID-19. TCRdb reanalysed the 5' RACE reads using MiXCR and keeps one entry per CDR3 protein. The top ten hold around 21% of the sample, which has fewer than 400,000 distinct CDR3 sequences, 13% seen once. Sequenced sample: PBMCs or a T cell subset sorted from them (not recorded which). The receptors here all came from a man between 18 and 35 years old who had mild COVID-19 (a few samples of this study predate the infection). Cell type and time point are not known.

The rearrangement links TRBV28 to TRBJ2-5; D not certain. CDR3 size: 14 residues. Trimming shortened V by 5 bases and J by 2 bases, and 12 bases separated the two germline ends. Germline CDR1 MDHEN, CDR2 SYDVKM. CDR3 coding DNA: TGTGCCAGCAGTCCGCAACCAGGTCAAGAGACCCAGTACTTC. Protein: CASSPQPGQETQYF.

The rearrangement joins TRBV5-1 to TRBJ2-7; D gene unclear. The CDR3 extends over 12 amino acids. The V end was cut by 4 bases, the J end by 6 bases, with 11 bases between. Germline V CDR1 and CDR2: SGHRS, YFSETQ. The CDR3 sequence: CASSPTGVEQYV. The CDR3 DNA reads TGCGCCAGCAGCCCGACTGGGGTCGAGCAGTACGTC.

The chain is built from TRBV6-5 and TRBJ1-2; TRBD1 is a possible D gene (5 bases). The germline CDR1 and CDR2 sequences are MNHEY and SVGAGI. Trimming shortened V by 6 bases and J by 4 bases, and 15 bases separated the two germline ends. The CDR3 extends over 14 amino acids. CDR3 protein: CASRSDSTVYGYTF. CDR3 DNA: TGTGCCAGCAGATCAGACAGTACCGTCTATGGCTACACCTTC.

This clonotype has only a few counts. The chain carries TRBV20-1 and TRBJ2-5; TRBD1 might be the D (6 bases). The CDR3 spans 14 residues. Germline V gene data show CDR1 as DFQATT and CDR2 as SNEGSKA (reference sequence). V was clipped by 3 bases and J by 1 base, with 12 bases between them. This chain's CDR3 is CSASSQGSQETQYF. The CDR3 DNA reads as TGCAGTGCTAGTTCCCAGGGGTCCCAAGAGACCCAGTACTTC.

The table lists this clonotype with many counts. The J gene is TRBJ2-5, the V gene TRBV14; 7 positions agree with TRBD1. V was pared by 1 base and J by 2 bases, with 1 base of the junction left unmatched. CDR3 size: 14 residues. CDR1 and CDR2 from the germline V gene are SGHDN and FVKESK. The CDR3 region has the DNA TGTGCCAGCAGCCAAGGGGGACAGCAAGAGACCCAGTACTTC. Amino acids: CASSQGGQQETQYF.

Only a few counts were recorded for this clonotype. The chain joins TRBV7-8 to TRBJ2-1; tentative D call: TRBD2 (5 bases). V lost 5 bases and J 6 bases, leaving 14 bases between the germline ends. The CDR3 extends over 14 amino acids. Looked up from germline, CDR1 is SGHVS and CDR2 is FQNEAQ. For the CDR3, the DNA is TGTGCCAGCAGCCCAGACGGGGTTGGCAATGAGCAGTTCTTC. Its protein product is CASSPDGVGNEQFF. Full variable domain (missing parts from reference TRBV7-8 and TRBJ2-1): GAGVSQSPRYKVAKRGQDVALRCDPISGHVSLFWYQQALGQGPEFLTYFQNEAQLDKSGLPSDRFFAERPEGSVSTLKIQRTQQEDSAVYLCASSPDGVGNEQFFGPGTRLTVL.

This clonotype came up a few times. The V and J genes are TRBV7-2 and TRBJ1-2, with D hard to call. V was pared by 1 base and J by 9 bases, with 9 bases between. The CDR3 loop spans 12 amino acids. Germline V lookup: CDR1 SGHTA, CDR2 FQGNSA. In nucleotides, the CDR3 is TGTGCCAGCAGCTTAGAGGTCAGGCGCTACACCTTC. Encoded protein: CASSLEVRRYTF.

This clonotype was detected a few times. For the CDR3, the DNA is TGTGCCAGCGGCACGGCGGGCACAGATACGCAGTATTTT. Its translation: CASGTAGTDTQYF. The chain employs TRBV7-3 and TRBJ2-3; D ambiguous. Trimming took off 8 bases at V and 1 base at J, with 10 bases between the two ends. In germline, CDR1 is SGHTA, CDR2 FQGTGA. The CDR3 sequence is 13 residues long.

V is TRBV4-3 and J is TRBJ2-7; D unclear. Trimming cost V 3 bases and J 7 bases, with 13 bases left between them. The CDR3 consists of 13 residues. CDR1 and CDR2 from the germline V gene are LGHNA and YSLEER. The CDR3 loop reads CASSQTTEREQYF. As DNA, the CDR3 is TGCGCCAGCAGCCAGACAACGGAAAGGGAGCAGTACTTC.

The table lists this clonotype with a few counts. This chain uses TRBV18 with TRBJ2-2, with D possibly TRBD1 on 5 matching bases. V was trimmed by 3 bases and J by 1 base, leaving 9 bases between them. The CDR3 totals 15 residues. Germline V gene data show CDR1 as KGHSH and CDR2 as LQKENI. The CDR3 DNA reads as TGTGCCAGCTCACCCCAAGGACAGAACACCGGGGAGCTGTTTTTT. Amino acids: CASSPQGQNTGELFF.

The rearrangement joins TRBV15 to TRBJ2-1; weak D call: TRBD2 (6 bases). The CDR3 is 14 residues long. The ends were cut back, 9 bases at V and 0 bases at J, with 12 bases in the middle. Germline V CDR1 and CDR2: LNHNV, YYDKDF (reference sequence). The CDR3 DNA sequence: TGTGCCACGGATGGGGGGAGCTCCTACAATGAGCAGTTCTTC. Protein product: CATDGGSSYNEQFF. Based on the CDR3 plus reference TRBV15 and TRBJ2-1, the full variable domain is DAMVIQNPRYQVTQFGKPVTLSCSQTLNHNVMYWYQQKSSQAPKLLFHYYDKDFNNEADTPDNFQSRRPNTSFCFLDIRSPGLGDTAMYLCATDGGSSYNEQFFGPGTRLTVL.

A few counts support this clonotype. V gene TRBV6-6 combines with J gene TRBJ1-2; D is uncertain. Germline V gene lookup returns CDR1 MNHNY and CDR2 SVGAGI (reference sequence). Trimming took 1 base from V and 4 from J, leaving 16 bases between them. The CDR3 has 16 residues. The CDR3 here is CASSYWESPGPYGYTF. CDR3 nucleotide sequence: TGTGCCAGCAGTTACTGGGAGAGTCCAGGCCCCTATGGCTACACCTTC.

The chain uses TRBV5-1 and TRBJ2-2, with 7 bases matching TRBD1. This CDR3 spans 15 amino acids. The junction had 6 bases not matched to a gene; V was cut back by 7 bases and J by 0 bases. Germline V gene sequence: CDR1 SGHRS, CDR2 YFSETQ. CDR3 DNA: TGCGCCAGCGCCCCAGGGGGATCGAACACCGGGGAGCTGTTTTTT. Translated: CASAPGGSNTGELFF.

This clonotype was seen a handful of times. V usage is TRBV4-3 and J usage is TRBJ2-1; weak D call: TRBD2 (6 bases). Germline values: CDR1 LGHNA, CDR2 YSLEER. The CDR3 is made up of 17 amino acids. V was pared by 1 base and J by 9 bases, with 22 bases between. For the CDR3, the DNA is TGCGCCAGCAGCCAAGGGTTGGGAGGCCTTGCTTCGGGTGAGCAGTTCTTC. It yields the protein CASSQGLGGLASGEQFF.

This clonotype was recorded at least ten times. The rearrangement uses TRBV6-5 and TRBJ1-2; D gene uncertain. Germline loops: CDR1 MNHEY, CDR2 SVGAGI. The CDR3 covers 15 residues. V was trimmed by 0 bases and J by 6 bases, leaving 14 bases between them. DNA for the CDR3: TGTGCCAGCAGTTACTCCCTCGGAGGGCTGGATGGCTACACCTTC. Protein sequence: CASSYSLGGLDGYTF.

The chain employs TRBV28 and TRBJ2-7, with 7 bases aligning to TRBD2. The germline gives CDR1 MDHEN, CDR2 SYDVKM. The trim removed 8 bases at V and 3 bases at J, leaving 10 bases unmatched. The CDR3 sequence is 14 residues long. CDR3 bases: TGTGCCAGCGGTGGGGGGGAATCGCGCTACGAGCAGTACGTC. Translation gives CASGGGESRYEQYV.

The rearrangement uses TRBV11-2 and TRBJ2-5; no definite D call. The CDR3 covers 13 residues. Between the trimmed V and J ends, which lost 2 bases and 3 bases, there was a span of 7 bases. CDR1 is SGHAT and CDR2 is FQNNGV in the germline V gene. CDR3 sequence: CASSLQIEETQYF. CDR3 bases: TGTGCCAGCAGCTTACAGATTGAAGAGACCCAGTACTTC.

The table lists this clonotype with a few counts. The chain uses TRBV6-2 or TRBV6-3 and TRBJ1-5, with D hard to call. CDR1 MNHEY and CDR2 SVGEGT come from the germline V gene. The CDR3 sequence is 12 residues long. Trimming took off 5 bases at V and 5 bases at J, with 7 bases between the two ends. The CDR3 DNA is TGTGCCAGCAGTCGTGAATATCAGCCCCAGCATTTT. This encodes CASSREYQPQHF.

This clonotype was detected only a few times. The gene calls are TRBV5-1 and TRBJ1-6, with D possibly being TRBD1 (5 bases). The CDR3 runs to 13 residues. With 7 bases removed from V and 5 bases from J, the gap between germline ends came to 10 bases. CDR1 and CDR2 (germline): SGHRS, YFSETQ. CDR3 amino acids: CASARDDNSPLHF. CDR3 in DNA: TGCGCCAGCGCCCGGGACGATAATTCACCCCTCCACTTT. The variable domain in full, completed from reference TRBV5-1 and TRBJ1-6, reads KAGVTQTPRYLIKTRGQQVTLSCSPISGHRSVSWYQQTPGQGLQFLFEYFSETQRNKGNFPGRFSGRQFSNSRSEMNVSTLELGDSALYLCASARDDNSPLHFGNGTRLTVT.

This clonotype was counted a few times. The chain combines TRBV5-1 with TRBJ2-7; 7 bases align to TRBD1. V dropped 4 bases and J dropped 4; count of bases not matched to a gene: 11. The CDR3 length is 15 residues. The germline CDR1 and CDR2 sequences are SGHRS and YFSETQ. CDR3 sequence (DNA): TGCGCCAGCAGCCCCGGGACAGAGGTGATTTACGAGCAGTACTTC. This encodes CASSPGTEVIYEQYF.